This T cell receptor (beta chain) was obtained from a study of CD8+ T cells in alopecia areata. The study's findings and limits: Tofacitinib significantly brought down scalp clonality and expanded CD8+ clones among top 100.

V was shortened by 8 bases and J by 8 bases, with 16 bases between the two germline ends. The CDR3 extends over 12 amino acids. The V gene's germline CDR1 is SQVTM and CDR2 ANQGSEA. Treatment in this sample: oral pan-JAK inhibitor, 5-10 mg twice daily. Concerning this clone itself: What it recognizes is unknown.

RNA extraction was followed by reverse transcription into cDNA, which acted as the sequencing template. Sequenced by immunoSEQ multiplex PCR; TCRdb stores in-frame clones only, minus some. The sample has around 300,000 clones, about 60% seen once; the top ten hold around 0.92%. The chain links TRBV29-1 to TRBJ2-1; D might be TRBD2 (7 bases). The receptor's source is a human donor with alopecia areata. Material: CD4+ T cells sorted from blood, obtained at week 52, from a patient treated with tofacitinib. Written as DNA, the CDR3 is TGCAGCCTCTGGCAGGGGAGGGATGAGCAGTTCTTC. It is translated as CSLWQGRDEQFF.